This T cell receptor beta chain was found in a study of T cells after yellow fever vaccination. Turning to the study itself: Researchers used SMART-Seq v4 Ultra Low Input to prepare fractions that had low cell numbers. Points from the study as a whole: Clonotype sharing between CD4 and CD8 compartments was small. A large majority of primary-vaccination clones showed up again after the booster (96% CD4, around 90% CD8).

Germline V gene lookup returns CDR1 SGHRS and CDR2 YFSETQ. This CDR3 comprises 13 residues. V was pared by 1 base and J by 5 bases, with 8 bases between. TCR cDNA, made by 5'RACE template switching, carried an added universal primer site and UMIs. TCRdb processed the 5' RACE reads anew with MiXCR; each CDR3 protein has one entry. In the table there are about 350,000 distinct CDR3 sequences, 8% to 9.5% of which are singletons. This clonotype was observed a few times. Its matching antigen is unknown. The chain carries TRBV5-1 and TRBJ2-3; D ambiguous. Sequencing used PBMCs, obtained about 41 days after the first yellow fever vaccination. The clonotype comes from a young man who received the YFV17D yellow fever vaccine. The CDR3 here is CASSLPGKDTQYF. CDR3 coding DNA: TGCGCCAGCAGCTTGCCAGGCAAAGATACGCAGTATTTT.